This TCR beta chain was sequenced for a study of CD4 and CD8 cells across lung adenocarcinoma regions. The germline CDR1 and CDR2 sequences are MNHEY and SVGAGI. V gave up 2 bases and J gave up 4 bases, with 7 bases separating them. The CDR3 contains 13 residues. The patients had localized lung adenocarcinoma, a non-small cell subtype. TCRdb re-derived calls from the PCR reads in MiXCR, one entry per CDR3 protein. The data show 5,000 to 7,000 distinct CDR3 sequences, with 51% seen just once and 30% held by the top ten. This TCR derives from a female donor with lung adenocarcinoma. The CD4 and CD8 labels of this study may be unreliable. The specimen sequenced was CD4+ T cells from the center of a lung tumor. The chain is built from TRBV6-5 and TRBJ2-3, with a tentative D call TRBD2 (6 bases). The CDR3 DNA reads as TGTGCCAGCAGTTACGCGGGATCAGATACGCAGTATTTT. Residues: CASSYAGSDTQYF.